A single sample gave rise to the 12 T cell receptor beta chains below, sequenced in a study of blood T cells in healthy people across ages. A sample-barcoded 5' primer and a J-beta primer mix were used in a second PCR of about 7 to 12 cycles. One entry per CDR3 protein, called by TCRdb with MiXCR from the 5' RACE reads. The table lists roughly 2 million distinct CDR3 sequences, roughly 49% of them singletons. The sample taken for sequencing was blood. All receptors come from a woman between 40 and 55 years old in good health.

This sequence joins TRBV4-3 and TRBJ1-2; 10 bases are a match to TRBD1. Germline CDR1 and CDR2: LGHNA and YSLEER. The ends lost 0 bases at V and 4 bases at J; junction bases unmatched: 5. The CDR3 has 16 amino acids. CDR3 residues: CASSQEKTGGIYGYTF. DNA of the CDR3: TGCGCCAGCAGCCAAGAAAAGACAGGGGGCATCTATGGCTACACCTTC.

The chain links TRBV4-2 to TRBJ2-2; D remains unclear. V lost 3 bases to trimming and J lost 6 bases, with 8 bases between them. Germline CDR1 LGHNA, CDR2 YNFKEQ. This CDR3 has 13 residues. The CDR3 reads CASSQASPGELFF. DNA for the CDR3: TGTGCCAGCAGCCAGGCGAGCCCCGGGGAGCTGTTTTTT.

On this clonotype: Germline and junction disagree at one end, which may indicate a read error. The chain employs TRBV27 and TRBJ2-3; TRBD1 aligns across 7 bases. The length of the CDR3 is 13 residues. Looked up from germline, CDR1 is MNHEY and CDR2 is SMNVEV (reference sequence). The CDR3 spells CASTDRVTETQYF. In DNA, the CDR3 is TGTGCCAGCACTGACAGGGTCACAGAAACGCAGTATTTT.

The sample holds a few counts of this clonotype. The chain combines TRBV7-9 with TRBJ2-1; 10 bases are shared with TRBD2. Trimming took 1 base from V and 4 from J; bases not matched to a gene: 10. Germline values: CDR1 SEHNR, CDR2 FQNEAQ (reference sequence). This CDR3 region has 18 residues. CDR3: CASSLVSLVAGGYNEQFF. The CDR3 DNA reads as TGTGCCAGCAGCTTAGTCTCACTGGTAGCGGGGGGATACAATGAGCAGTTCTTC.

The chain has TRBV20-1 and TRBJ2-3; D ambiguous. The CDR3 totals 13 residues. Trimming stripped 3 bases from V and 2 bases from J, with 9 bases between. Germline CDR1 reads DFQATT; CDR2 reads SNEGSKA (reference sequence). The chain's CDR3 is CSASLQPTDTQYF. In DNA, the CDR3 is TGCAGTGCTAGTCTCCAGCCCACAGATACGCAGTATTTT.

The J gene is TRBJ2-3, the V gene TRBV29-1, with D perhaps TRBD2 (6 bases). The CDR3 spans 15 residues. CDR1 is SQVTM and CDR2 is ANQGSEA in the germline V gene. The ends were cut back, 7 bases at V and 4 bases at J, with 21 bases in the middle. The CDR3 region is CSATARLETSDTQYF. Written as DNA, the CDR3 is TGCAGCGCCACCGCCCGACTAGAGACCTCAGATACGCAGTATTTT.

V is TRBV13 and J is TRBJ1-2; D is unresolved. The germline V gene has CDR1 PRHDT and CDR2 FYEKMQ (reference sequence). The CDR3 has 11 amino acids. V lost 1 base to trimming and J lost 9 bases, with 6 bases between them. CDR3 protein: CASSLEISYTF. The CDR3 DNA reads TGTGCCAGCAGCTTAGAAATTAGCTACACCTTC.

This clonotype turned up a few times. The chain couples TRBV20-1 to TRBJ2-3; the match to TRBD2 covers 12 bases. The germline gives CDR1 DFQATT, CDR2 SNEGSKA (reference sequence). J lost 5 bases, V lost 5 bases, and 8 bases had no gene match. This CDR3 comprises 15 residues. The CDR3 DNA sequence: TGCAGTGCTCACTCTAGCGGGGGGGCCTTAGATACGCAGTATTTT. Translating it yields CSAHSSGGALDTQYF.

This CDR3 reads CASSSRGKGEKLFF. CDR3 bases: TGTGCCAGCAGTTCGAGGGGGAAAGGTGAAAAACTGTTTTTT. This chain uses TRBV6-2 or TRBV6-3 with TRBJ1-4, with D perhaps matching TRBD1 (6 bases). V lost 4 bases and J lost 7, with 13 bases in between. The CDR3 has 14 amino acids. CDR1 and CDR2 from the germline V gene are MNHEY and SVGEGT.

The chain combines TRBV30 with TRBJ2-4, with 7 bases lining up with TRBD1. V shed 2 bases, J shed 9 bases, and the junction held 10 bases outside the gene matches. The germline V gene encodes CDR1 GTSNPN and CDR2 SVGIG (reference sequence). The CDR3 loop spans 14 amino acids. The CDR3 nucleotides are TGTGCCTGGAGTACCCGACAGGGCTCGAGCATTCAGTACTTC. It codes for CAWSTRQGSSIQYF.

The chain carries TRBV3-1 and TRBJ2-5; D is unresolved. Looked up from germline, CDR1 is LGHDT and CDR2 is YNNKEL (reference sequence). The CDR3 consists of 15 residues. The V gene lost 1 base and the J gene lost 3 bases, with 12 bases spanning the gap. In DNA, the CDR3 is TGTGCCAGCAGCCAAGTCAAACTGCCAGAAGAGACCCAGTACTTC. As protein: CASSQVKLPEETQYF.

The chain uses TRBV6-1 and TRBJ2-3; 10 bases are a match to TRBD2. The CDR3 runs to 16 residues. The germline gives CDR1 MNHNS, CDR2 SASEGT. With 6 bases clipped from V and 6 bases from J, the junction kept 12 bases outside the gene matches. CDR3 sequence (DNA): TGTGCCAGCAGCGCTAGGACTAGCGGATCAGGGGATACGCAGTATTTT. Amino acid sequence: CASSARTSGSGDTQYF.